This is a list of T cell receptor beta chains from one sample in a study of T cell repertoires in cytomegalovirus infection. One entry per CDR3 protein results from TCRdb running MiXCR on the reads. The sample contains about 440,000 distinct CDR3 sequences, about a third of which appear only once. The material sequenced was PBMCs. These receptors were collected from a human donor in good health (CMV status not recorded). Some clones in this sample may be carry-over from other donors' samples. Both conserved end residues are part of each CDR3. D genes are given only for firm matches. Only part of the rows carry a size: once, few, many, or a class if the clone is expanded.

cdr3_aa cdr3_nt j_call clone_size d_call v_call
CATLPGPSIEQYF TGTGCCACCTTACCGGGACCCTCTATCGAGCAGTACTTC TRBJ2-7 once NA TRBV6-6
CAASLTSGSYNEQFF TGTGCCGCCTCCTTAACTAGCGGCTCCTACAATGAGCAGTTCTTC TRBJ2-1 many TRBD2 TRBV6-1
CASSLYGTGASGNGYTF TGTGCCAGCAGCCTTTATGGGACAGGGGCTTCGGGGAACGGCTACACCTTC TRBJ1-2 few TRBD1 TRBV6-1
CASSFSGGPGNEQFF TGTGCCAGCAGCTTTAGCGGGGGGCCAGGCAATGAGCAGTTCTTC TRBJ2-1 many TRBD2 TRBV7-2
CASSIHPGSWVFF TGTGCCAGTAGTATTCATCCGGGGTCTTGGGTGTTTTTT TRBJ1-4 NA NA TRBV19
CASSQDLSPISGNTIYF TGCGCCAGCAGCCAAGATCTTTCCCCCATCTCTGGAAACACCATATATTTT TRBJ1-3 NA NA TRBV4-3
CASSPKAGGEKLFF TGTGCCAGCAGTCCGAAGGCTGGCGGTGAAAAACTGTTTTTT TRBJ1-4 NA NA TRBV7-9
CASRVGQGNTEAFF TGTGCCAGTAGGGTGGGACAGGGGAACACTGAAGCTTTCTTT TRBJ1-1 many TRBD1 TRBV19
CASSEWPLSEQFF TGTGCCAGCAGTGAATGGCCCCTGTCCGAGCAGTTCTTC TRBJ2-1 few NA TRBV6-1
CSARDPLQGTINQPQHF TGCAGTGCTAGAGACCCCTTACAGGGGACCATAAATCAGCCCCAGCATTTT TRBJ1-5 NA TRBD1 TRBV20-1
CASSWGPGAEAFF TGTGCCAGCAGCTGGGGCCCCGGCGCTGAAGCTTTCTTT TRBJ1-1 few NA TRBV6-2/TRBV6-3
CSVVDGTEAFF TGCAGCGTTGTTGACGGCACTGAAGCTTTCTTT TRBJ1-1 NA NA TRBV29-1
CASSPEGTAPKGEKLFF TGTGCCAGCAGCCCTGAGGGGACAGCCCCCAAGGGTGAAAAACTGTTTTTT TRBJ1-4 many TRBD1 TRBV7-6
CASSLRTGETQYF TGTGCCAGCAGCCTTCGGACCGGGGAGACCCAGTACTTC TRBJ2-5 many NA TRBV5-6
CASSPRDRGGNQPQHF TGTGCCAGCAGTCCACGGGACAGGGGAGGCAATCAGCCCCAGCATTTT TRBJ1-5 few TRBD1 TRBV6-6
CASSQVVKDGSKSGYTF TGCGCCAGCAGCCAAGTAGTGAAGGACGGCAGCAAGAGTGGCTACACCTTC TRBJ1-2 few NA TRBV4-1
CASSSADRAGEKLFF TGCGCCAGCAGCTCCGCGGACAGGGCAGGGGAAAAACTGTTTTTT TRBJ1-4 few TRBD1 TRBV5-1
CASSPQLSLSYEQYF TGTGCCAGCAGCCCCCAGTTATCCCTTTCCTACGAGCAGTACTTC TRBJ2-7 few NA TRBV11-2
CASSVEGGWTSTDTQFF TGTGCCAGCAGCGTAGAAGGGGGCTGGACCAGCACAGATACGCAGTTTTTT TRBJ2-3 NA TRBD1 TRBV7-2
CASSRQGRNSPLHF TGTGCCAGCTCCCGACAGGGACGTAATTCACCCCTCCACTTT TRBJ1-6 NA TRBD1 TRBV18
CATQADDDTQYF TGTGCCACCCAAGCCGACGACGATACGCAGTATTTT TRBJ2-3 NA NA TRBV15
CSASRSIYEQYF TGCAGTGCTAGTCGTTCCATCTACGAGCAGTACTTC TRBJ2-7 NA NA TRBV20-1
CASSGARNPNTEAFF TGTGCCAGCAGTGGGGCTAGGAATCCCAACACTGAAGCTTTCTTT TRBJ1-1 NA NA TRBV2
CASSFVGYGYEQYF TGTGCCAGCAGCTTCGTAGGGTATGGCTACGAGCAGTACTTC TRBJ2-7 many NA TRBV7-8
CASSLGGGIQETQYF TGTGCCAGCAGCTTAGGCGGCGGGATACAAGAGACCCAGTACTTC TRBJ2-5 many NA TRBV7-2
CASSQQGVDTQYF TGTGCCAGCAGTCAACAGGGGGTGGATACGCAGTATTTT TRBJ2-3 few TRBD1 TRBV7-2
CASSEPGPNQPQHF TGTGCCAGCAGTGAACCAGGACCCAATCAGCCCCAGCATTTT TRBJ1-5 few NA TRBV25-1
CASRPAEAGPYNEQFF TGTGCCAGCAGGCCGGCGGAAGCGGGGCCCTACAATGAGCAGTTCTTC TRBJ2-1 few TRBD2 TRBV6-1
CAISESSDNTDTQYF TGTGCCATCAGTGAGTCAAGCGATAACACAGATACGCAGTATTTT TRBJ2-3 NA NA TRBV10-3
CASRGGVGGGPGNEQFF TGTGCCAGCAGAGGAGGGGTGGGCGGGGGGCCTGGGAATGAGCAGTTCTTC TRBJ2-1 NA TRBD2 TRBV28
CASSEVGQGRGEQFF TGTGCCAGCAGTGAAGTGGGACAGGGGAGGGGTGAGCAGTTCTTC TRBJ2-1 NA TRBD1 TRBV6-1
CASSNPGLASYNEQFF TGTGCCAGCAGCAATCCGGGACTAGCGTCCTACAATGAGCAGTTCTTC TRBJ2-1 many TRBD2 TRBV7-6
CASSLVAGEAETQYF TGTGCCAGCAGCTTAGTGGCGGGGGAGGCGGAGACCCAGTACTTC TRBJ2-5 NA TRBD2 TRBV7-2
CASSLDSGSYEQYF TGTGCCAGCAGCTTAGATTCAGGCTCCTACGAGCAGTACTTC TRBJ2-7 few NA TRBV7-6
CASSPRQASRNEQFF TGTGCCAGCTCACCGCGACAGGCCAGCAGGAATGAGCAGTTCTTC TRBJ2-1 NA NA TRBV18
CASSKDDRGEQYF TGTGCCAGCAGCAAAGACGACAGGGGCGAGCAGTACTTC TRBJ2-7 few TRBD1 TRBV7-7
CASSPKTEVSNQPQHF TGTGCCAGCAGTCCCAAGACAGAAGTTAGCAATCAGCCCCAGCATTTT TRBJ1-5 few NA TRBV27
CASSPAGPVGQPQHF TGTGCCAGCAGTCCCGCGGGGCCAGTCGGGCAGCCCCAGCATTTT TRBJ1-5 NA NA TRBV6-6
CASRPGVNRYGYTF TGTGCCAGCAGGCCAGGGGTAAATCGCTATGGCTACACCTTC TRBJ1-2 few NA TRBV5-6
CASSPREETQYF TGTGCCAGCTCACCTCGTGAGGAGACCCAGTACTTC TRBJ2-5 NA NA TRBV18
CDSSLEIGPVQPQHF TGTGACAGCAGCTTAGAGATAGGGCCGGTTCAGCCCCAGCATTTT TRBJ1-5 NA NA TRBV7-2
CASSQSGGSLVYEQFF TGCGCCAGCAGCCAGTCAGGGGGTAGTCTTGTATATGAGCAGTTCTTC TRBJ2-1 NA TRBD1 TRBV4-1
CASSLLQGRNTEAFF TGTGCCAGCAGCTTATTGCAGGGGAGAAATACTGAAGCTTTCTTT TRBJ1-1 few NA TRBV7-6
CASSSGGQSTGELFF TGTGCCAGCAGTTCGGGGGGGCAGAGCACCGGGGAGCTGTTTTTT TRBJ2-2 many TRBD2 TRBV12-3/TRBV12-4
CASRGGQTAVGYTF TGTGCCAGCAGGGGGGGGCAGACCGCGGTGGGCTACACCTTC TRBJ1-2 NA NA TRBV5-6